The TCR beta chain described here comes from a study of blood T cell repertoires in COVID-19. About the study: Donors in the United States, Italy and Spain gave samples during acute or convalescent COVID-19. In each case, the material was cDNA or gDNA derived from T cells, B-cell-depleted T cells, or PBMCs.

Only in-frame clones appear in the TCRdb table, and some are missing; sequencing was by immunoSEQ multiplex PCR. The sample has approximately 120,000 clones, 75% to 90% seen once. The CDR3 sequence is 14 residues long. Germline loops: CDR1 GTSNPN, CDR2 SVGIG (reference sequence). V gave up 3 bases and J gave up 5 bases, with 14 bases separating them. Sequencing was carried out using peripheral blood. This chain joins TRBV30 and TRBJ1-5; no definite D call. This sequence originates from a human donor in a cohort sampled during active COVID-19. The CDR3 DNA sequence: TGTGCCTGGAGAGGAGACGGTGACGATCAGCCCCAGCATTTT. Translating it yields CAWRGDGDDQPQHF. The entire variable domain, with the rest obtained from reference TRBV30 and TRBJ1-5, is as follows: SQTIHQWPATLVQPVGSPLSLECTVEGTSNPNLYWYRQAAGRGLQLLFYSVGIGQISSEVPQNLSASRPQDRQFILSSKKLLLSDSGFYLCAWRGDGDDQPQHFGDGTRLSIL.